This T cell receptor (beta chain) was observed in a study of T cell repertoires in cytomegalovirus infection. For the study at large: Signatures in public TCR beta sequences pointed to both CMV infection and matching HLA type.

TCRdb independently ran MiXCR on the reads; one entry per CDR3 protein. The top ten clones hold approximately 4.3% of a sample with approximately 180,000 distinct CDR3 sequences, 8% to 10% of them seen once. This clonotype appeared many times. Its antigen is unknown. Germline loops: CDR1 SGHTA, CDR2 FQGNSA. V was pared by 4 bases and J by 5 bases, with 12 bases between. This CDR3 comprises 14 residues. Findings of the study overall: The cumulative frequency of public TCR beta families identified carriers of CMV plus the relevant HLA. HLA-C-restricted CMV-specific TCR beta clonotypes prevailed in the ex vivo response.

Sample: PBMCs. This TCR came from a human donor in good health (CMV status not recorded). Some clones in this sample may be carry-over from other donors' samples. The chain has TRBV7-2 and TRBJ2-4, with TRBD2 as a possible D gene (6 bases). Here the CDR3 DNA reads TGTGCCAGCAGCTCCTTAGGACTACAAAACATTCAGTACTTC. Its protein is CASSSLGLQNIQYF.